Each of the 9 T cell receptor beta chains below was sequenced from the same sample in a study of blood T cell repertoires in COVID-19. The assay was immunoSEQ multiplex PCR, and TCRdb's table has in-frame clones only and misses some. The sample includes about 30,000 clones, around 87% of them seen just once. Sequencing was done on a sample of peripheral blood. The origin of the receptors is a man in his 60s with active COVID-19.

This clone was seen a single time. The rearrangement joins TRBV11-2 to TRBJ1-1, with unresolved D. The CDR3 runs 13 residues. The V gene lost 2 bases and the J gene lost 3 bases, with 7 bases spanning the gap. Germline assignment: CDR1 SGHAT and CDR2 FQNNGV. The CDR3 sequence is CASSLTRDTEAFF. The CDR3 region has the DNA TGTGCCAGCAGCTTAACGAGGGACACTGAAGCTTTCTTT.

CDR3 protein: CASSLDLYSGNTIYF. For the CDR3, the DNA is TGTGCCAGCAGCTTAGATCTTTACTCTGGAAACACCATATATTTT. This chain connects TRBV11-2 to TRBJ1-3; no reliable D call. Germline assignment: CDR1 SGHAT and CDR2 FQNNGV. The CDR3 totals 15 residues. V lost 0 bases and J lost 0, with 6 bases in between.

The chain employs TRBV7-6 and TRBJ2-5, with 9 bases fitting TRBD2. Trimming removed 5 bases from V and 1 base from J; junction bases left unmatched: 5. The CDR3 is 15 residues long. Germline CDR1 SGHVS, CDR2 FNYEAQ. The CDR3 sequence: CASSPSGGSQETQYF. Written as DNA, the CDR3 is TGTGCCAGCAGCCCCAGCGGGGGGTCCCAAGAGACCCAGTACTTC.

V is TRBV7-9 and J is TRBJ1-1; TRBD1 matches 11 bases. The CDR3 sequence is 17 residues long. With 2 bases clipped from V and 2 bases from J, the junction kept 7 bases outside the gene matches. Germline CDR1 SEHNR, CDR2 FQNEAQ (reference sequence). The CDR3 loop is CASSLKGDRGINTEAFF. The CDR3 coding sequence is TGTGCCAGCAGCTTAAAAGGGGACAGGGGGATCAACACTGAAGCTTTCTTT.

This chain uses TRBV28 with TRBJ1-1; possibly TRBD1 for D (6 bases). Germline assignment: CDR1 MDHEN and CDR2 SYDVKM. The V end lost 4 bases, the J end lost 1 base, and 10 bases lay between the germline ends. This CDR3 region has 14 residues. The CDR3 sequence is CASSWSDRNTEAFF. CDR3 sequence (DNA): TGTGCCAGCAGTTGGTCGGACAGGAACACTGAAGCTTTCTTT.

The J gene is TRBJ1-1, the V gene TRBV11-2; 12 nucleotides align to TRBD1. V lost 5 bases and J lost 10; bases outside the gene matches: 14. The CDR3 is made up of 16 amino acids. In germline, CDR1 is SGHAT, CDR2 FQNNGV. The chain's CDR3 is CASSPTGTGGGVAAFF. CDR3 sequence (DNA): TGTGCCAGCAGCCCTACCGGGACAGGGGGCGGAGTGGCAGCTTTCTTT.

The V call is TRBV19, the J call TRBJ2-7; 8 bases fit TRBD1. The germline CDR1 and CDR2 sequences are LNHDA and SQIVND (reference sequence). V shed 5 bases and J 1 base; nucleotides not matched to a gene: 4. The CDR3 totals 14 residues. The CDR3 loop reads CASSLGQGSYEQYF. Written as DNA, the CDR3 is TGTGCCAGTAGTCTCGGACAGGGTTCCTACGAGCAGTACTTC. Using reference TRBV19 and TRBJ2-7 for the parts outside the CDR3, the full variable domain is DGGITQSPKYLFRKEGQNVTLSCEQNLNHDAMYWYRQDPGQGLRLIYYSQIVNDFQKGDIAEGYSVSREKKESFPLTVTSAQKNPTAFYLCASSLGQGSYEQYFGPGTRLTVT.

V and J are TRBV2 and TRBJ1-2; 7 bases align to TRBD1. Germline-derived CDR1 and CDR2 are SNHLY and FYNNEI. The CDR3 totals 12 residues. The V gene end was trimmed by 7 bases and the J gene end by 4 bases; junction bases not matched to a gene: 3. For the CDR3, the DNA is TGTGCCAGCAAGGGACAGTCCTATGGCTACACCTTC. Its protein product is CASKGQSYGYTF.

V is TRBV27 and J is TRBJ1-1; no definite D call. The CDR3 is 12 amino acids. Germline V gene lookup returns CDR1 MNHEY and CDR2 SMNVEV (reference sequence). Trimming cost V 6 bases and J 5 bases, with 10 bases left between them. In DNA form, the CDR3 reads TGTGCCAGCAGGGGCCCTCTTACTGAAGCTTTCTTT. This sequence encodes CASRGPLTEAFF.